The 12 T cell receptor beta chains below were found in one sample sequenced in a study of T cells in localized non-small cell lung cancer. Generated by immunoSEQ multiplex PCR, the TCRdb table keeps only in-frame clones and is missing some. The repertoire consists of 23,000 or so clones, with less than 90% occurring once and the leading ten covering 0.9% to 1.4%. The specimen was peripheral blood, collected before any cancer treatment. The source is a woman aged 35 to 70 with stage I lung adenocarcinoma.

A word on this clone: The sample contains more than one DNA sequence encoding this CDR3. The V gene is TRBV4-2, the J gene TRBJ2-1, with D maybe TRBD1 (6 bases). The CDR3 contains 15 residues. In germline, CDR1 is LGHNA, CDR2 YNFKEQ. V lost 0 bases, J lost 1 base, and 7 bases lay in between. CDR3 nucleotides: TGTGCCAGCAGCCAAGATCAGGGGTCCTACAATGAGCAGTTCTTC. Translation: CASSQDQGSYNEQFF.

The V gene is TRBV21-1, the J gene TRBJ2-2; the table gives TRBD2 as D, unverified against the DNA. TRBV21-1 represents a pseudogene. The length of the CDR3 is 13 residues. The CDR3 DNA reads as TGTGCCAGCAGCCCCCACGGGACCGGGGAGCTGTTTTTT. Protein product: CASSPHGTGELFF.

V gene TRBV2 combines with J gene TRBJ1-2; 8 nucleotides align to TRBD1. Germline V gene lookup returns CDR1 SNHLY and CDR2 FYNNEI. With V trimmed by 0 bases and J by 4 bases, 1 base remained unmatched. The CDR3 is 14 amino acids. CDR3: CASSEAQGAYGYTF. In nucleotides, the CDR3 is TGTGCCAGCAGTGAAGCTCAGGGGGCCTATGGCTACACCTTC.

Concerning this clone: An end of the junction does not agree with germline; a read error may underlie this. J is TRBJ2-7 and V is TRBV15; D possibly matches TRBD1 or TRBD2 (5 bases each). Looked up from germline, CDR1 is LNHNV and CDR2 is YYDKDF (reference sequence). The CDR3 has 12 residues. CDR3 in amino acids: CATSRDRGVAHF. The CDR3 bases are TGTGCCACCAGCAGAGATCGAGGGGTGGCTCACTTC.

CDR3 region: CASSSSGWTGEVEQFF. As DNA, the CDR3 is TGTGCCAGCAGTTCATCAGGATGGACAGGGGAGGTTGAGCAGTTCTTC. The chain links TRBV28 to TRBJ2-1; 9 bases match TRBD1. Trimming took 4 bases from V and 9 from J; bases not matched to a gene: 13. Germline CDR1 MDHEN, CDR2 SYDVKM. The CDR3 covers 16 residues.

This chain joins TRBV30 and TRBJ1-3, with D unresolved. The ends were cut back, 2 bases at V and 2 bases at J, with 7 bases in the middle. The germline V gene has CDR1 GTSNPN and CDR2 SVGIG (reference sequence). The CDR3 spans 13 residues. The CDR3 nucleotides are TGTGCCTGGAGTTCAGTTCCTGGAAACACCATATATTTT. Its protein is CAWSSVPGNTIYF.

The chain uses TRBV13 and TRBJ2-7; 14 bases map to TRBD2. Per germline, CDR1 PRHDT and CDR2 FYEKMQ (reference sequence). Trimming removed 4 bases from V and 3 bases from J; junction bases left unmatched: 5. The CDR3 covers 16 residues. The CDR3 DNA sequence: TGTGCCAGCAGCTCCCGGACTAGCGGGGGGAACTACGAGCAGTACTTC. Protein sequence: CASSSRTSGGNYEQYF.

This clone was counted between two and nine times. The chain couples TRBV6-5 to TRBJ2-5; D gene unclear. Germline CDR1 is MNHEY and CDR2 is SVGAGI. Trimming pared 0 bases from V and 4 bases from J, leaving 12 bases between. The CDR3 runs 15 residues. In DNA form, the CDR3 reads TGTGCCAGCAGTTACTCGTTCGGTGGGCTAGAGACCCAGTACTTC. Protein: CASSYSFGGLETQYF.

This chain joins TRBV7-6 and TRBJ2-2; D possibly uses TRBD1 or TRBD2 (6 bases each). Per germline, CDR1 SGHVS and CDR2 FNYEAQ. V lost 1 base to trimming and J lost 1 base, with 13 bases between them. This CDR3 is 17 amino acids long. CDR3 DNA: TGTGCCAGCAGCTTAGTCGGGGGCAGGGGGAACACCGGGGAGCTGTTTTTT. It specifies CASSLVGGRGNTGELFF.

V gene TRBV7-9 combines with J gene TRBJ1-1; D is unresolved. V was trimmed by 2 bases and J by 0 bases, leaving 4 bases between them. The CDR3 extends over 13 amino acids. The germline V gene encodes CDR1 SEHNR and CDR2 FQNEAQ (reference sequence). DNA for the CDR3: TGTGCCAGCAGCTTACCCGTGAACACTGAAGCTTTCTTT. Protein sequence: CASSLPVNTEAFF.

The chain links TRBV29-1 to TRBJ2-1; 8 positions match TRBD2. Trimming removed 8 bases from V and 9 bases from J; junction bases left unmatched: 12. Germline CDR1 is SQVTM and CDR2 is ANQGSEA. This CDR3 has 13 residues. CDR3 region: CSIFRGGSTEQFF. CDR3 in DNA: TGCAGCATCTTTCGGGGGGGCTCGACTGAGCAGTTCTTC.

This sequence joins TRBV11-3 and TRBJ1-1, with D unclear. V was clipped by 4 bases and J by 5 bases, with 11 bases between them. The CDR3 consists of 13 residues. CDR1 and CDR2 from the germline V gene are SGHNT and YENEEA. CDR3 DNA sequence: TGTGCCAGCAGCTCCCGGGGAGATACTGAAGCTTTCTTT. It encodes CASSSRGDTEAFF.